Listed below are T cell receptor beta chains from one sample, sequenced in a study of T-cell reconstitution after alpha-beta-depleted transplantation in children. TCRdb re-derived calls from the PCR reads in MiXCR, one entry per CDR3 protein. This sample has tens of thousands of distinct CDR3 sequences, with under 6% found just once. The specimen comprised PBMCs, mostly from graft donor cells, sampled 60 days after TCRalphabeta/CD19-depleted stem cell transplant. These receptors originate from a female patient aged 2-9 years who had a stem cell transplant for aplastic anemia, so the T cells may come from the graft donor. The CDR3 runs from the conserved cysteine through the conserved F or W. The D gene is left open where the match is weak. Clone size is stated in some rows and not others, as once, few, many or a class when expanded.

D gene,V gene,clone size,J gene,CDR3 DNA,CDR3 protein
.,TRBV2,many,TRBJ2-1,TGTGCCAGCAGTGAAGCTGGGGATTCCAGACAGTTCTTC,CASSEAGDSRQFF
TRBD2,TRBV7-8,few,TRBJ2-3,TGTGCCAGCAGCTCCGGGGGGGTAGCGGGGGGTTCAGCAGATACGCAGTATTTT,CASSSGGVAGGSADTQYF
.,TRBV20-1,many,TRBJ2-1,TGCAGTGCGCCTCCCCTGGTCGAGTCCTACAATGAGCAGTTCTTC,CSAPPLVESYNEQFF
TRBD1,TRBV6-1,few,TRBJ2-6,TGTGCCTCCAGGGGGAGGACAGGGCACTCTGGGGCCAACGTCCTGACTTTC,CASRGRTGHSGANVLTF
TRBD2,TRBV5-4,many,TRBJ2-7,TGTGCCAGCAGCTTCAAGGCTAGCGGGAGCTACGAGCAGTACTTC,CASSFKASGSYEQYF
.,TRBV5-1,many,TRBJ2-1,TGCGCCAGCAGCTCATATAGCAATGAGCAGTTCTTC,CASSSYSNEQFF
.,TRBV20-1,.,TRBJ1-5,TGCAGTGCTAGAGAGTTTGGGGAGAGCAATCAGCCCCAGCATTTT,CSAREFGESNQPQHF
.,TRBV20-1,many,TRBJ2-7,TGCAGTGCGTATGCGGGACACCTACCCTACGAGCAGTACTTC,CSAYAGHLPYEQYF
.,TRBV20-1,many,TRBJ1-6,TGCAGTGCTAGAGATCGAAGCAGGGGACCTTCACCCCTCCACTTT,CSARDRSRGPSPLHF
.,TRBV15,.,TRBJ2-2,TGTGCCACCAGCGGGGGGACAGTTAACACCGGGGAGCTGTTTTTT,CATSGGTVNTGELFF
TRBD2,TRBV9,many,TRBJ2-3,TGTGCCAGCAGCGGTAGACTAACTAGCGGGAGTACAGATACGCAGTATTTT,CASSGRLTSGSTDTQYF
TRBD2,TRBV4-2,many,TRBJ2-5,TGTGCCAGCAGCCAAGCTCAGCGGGGGGGCCGAATGGAGACCCAGTACTTC,CASSQAQRGGRMETQYF
TRBD1,TRBV5-1,many,TRBJ2-7,TGCGCCAGCAAGGGACAGGGTCCCTACGAGCAGTACTTC,CASKGQGPYEQYF
TRBD2,TRBV11-2,.,TRBJ2-3,TGTGCCAGCAGCTTAGTTTTCTTAGCGGGAGGGGATACGCAGTATTTT,CASSLVFLAGGDTQYF
.,TRBV25-1,many,TRBJ2-1,TGTGCCAGCAGTGAAAGGGGGGGAGGGGGCAATGAGCAGTTCTTC,CASSERGGGGNEQFF
.,TRBV28,many,TRBJ1-4,TGTGCCAGCAGTTTAGGGACATATGAAAAACTGTTTTTT,CASSLGTYEKLFF
TRBD2,TRBV2,few,TRBJ2-7,TGTGCCAGCAGTGAAGGGGCTAGCGGAATCTACGAGCAGTACTTC,CASSEGASGIYEQYF
TRBD2,TRBV10-3,many,TRBJ2-1,TGTGCCATCAGCCCCGGGACTACCCACAATGAGCAGTTCTTC,CAISPGTTHNEQFF
.,TRBV13,many,TRBJ2-5,TGTGCCAGCAGCTTAGGCGTACTCAGGCGTCAGGGCCAAGAGACCCAGTACTTC,CASSLGVLRRQGQETQYF
.,TRBV3-1,.,TRBJ1-4,TGTGCCAGCAGCCAAGTAGGAGAAAAACTGTTTTTT,CASSQVGEKLFF
.,TRBV6-5,few,TRBJ2-1,TGTGCCAGCAGTCGCGGGGCCGGATCCTACAATGAGCAGTTCTTC,CASSRGAGSYNEQFF
TRBD1,TRBV24-1,many,TRBJ2-3,TGTGCCACCAGTGACCGTCCCGGGACAGGGGGCGCATTCACAGATACGCAGTATTTT,CATSDRPGTGGAFTDTQYF
.,TRBV12-3/TRBV12-4,few,TRBJ1-1,TGTGCCAGCAGCCCAGTGGGCTACACTGAAGCTTTCTTT,CASSPVGYTEAFF
.,TRBV5-1,.,TRBJ2-2,.,CASSPWDGRTPGSCFF
TRBD1,TRBV5-1,many,TRBJ1-2,TGCGCCAGCAGCCCGGACAGGGCTAACTATGGCTACACCTTC,CASSPDRANYGYTF
.,TRBV29-1,many,TRBJ2-5,TGCAGCGTTGAAAAGGTTTGGGAGACCCAGTACTTC,CSVEKVWETQYF
.,TRBV3-1,few,TRBJ1-1,TGTGCCAGCAGCCGGTCAGGTTTGAACACTGAAGCTTTCTTT,CASSRSGLNTEAFF
TRBD2,TRBV5-1,many,TRBJ2-3,TGCGCCAGCAGCTTCTTTGGGAGCGGGGGATCCACAGATACGCAGTATTTT,CASSFFGSGGSTDTQYF
.,TRBV21-1,many,TRBJ2-3,TGTGCCAGCAGCACCTGGGCCCGGCGTGGCCCAGATACGCAGTATTTT,CASSTWARRGPDTQYF
TRBD2,TRBV12-3/TRBV12-4,many,TRBJ2-3,TGTGCCAGCAGTTTAATTTTAGCGGGGGGTCCAGATACGCAGTATTTT,CASSLILAGGPDTQYF
TRBD1,TRBV7-2,few,TRBJ2-1,TGTGCCAGCAGCTTCCACAGGGGGAACTCCTACAATGAGCAGTTCTTC,CASSFHRGNSYNEQFF
TRBD1,TRBV5-1,many,TRBJ2-6,TGCGCCAGCAGCTTACGGGACAGGGGTGATGGAGCCAACGTCCTGACTTTC,CASSLRDRGDGANVLTF
.,TRBV5-1,many,TRBJ2-7,TGCGCCAGCTCTGCACAGGGCCACGAGCAGTACTTC,CASSAQGHEQYF
.,TRBV27,many,TRBJ1-2,TGTGCCAGCAGTGGACGGACCTATGGCTACACCTTC,CASSGRTYGYTF
.,TRBV18,.,TRBJ1-5,TGTGCCAGCTCCCCCGTGATGGGACTCGAGCCCCAGCATTTT,CASSPVMGLEPQHF
.,TRBV5-1,many,TRBJ2-1,TGCGCCAGCAGCCCCGTAAGGAATGAGCAGTTCTTC,CASSPVRNEQFF
TRBD1,TRBV29-1,many,TRBJ2-1,TGCAGCGTGACAGGGGGGAACAATGAGCAGTTCTTC,CSVTGGNNEQFF
TRBD2,TRBV20-1,many,TRBJ2-1,TGCAGTGCCCTCGGGACTAGCGGGAGGGCCAGGGAGCAGTTCTTC,CSALGTSGRAREQFF
.,TRBV5-1,few,TRBJ2-1,TGCGCCAGCAGCTTGTACGGGAGTGGCTCCTACAATGAGCAGTTCTTC,CASSLYGSGSYNEQFF
.,TRBV7-9,few,TRBJ2-4,TGTGCCAGCAACCCACAACTAGCCAAAAACATTCAGTACTTC,CASNPQLAKNIQYF
.,TRBV6-5,many,TRBJ1-2,TGTGCCAGCACCGGACAGAACTATGGCTACACCTTC,CASTGQNYGYTF
TRBD1,TRBV28,few,TRBJ2-7,TGTGCCAGCAGCCCGAACTTCGGGACAGGCCCCTACGAGCAGTACTTC,CASSPNFGTGPYEQYF
.,TRBV12-3/TRBV12-4,many,TRBJ2-6,TGTGCCAGCAGTTTATACCAGGGGAGCTCTGGGGCCAACGTCCTGACTTTC,CASSLYQGSSGANVLTF
.,TRBV20-1,many,TRBJ1-1,TGCAGTGCTAGAGATCTTAGGTGGGGGAACACTGAAGCTTTCTTT,CSARDLRWGNTEAFF
TRBD2,TRBV9,many,TRBJ2-7,TGTGCCAGCAGCGTAGGTATAGCGGGAGGCTCCTACGAGCAGTACTTC,CASSVGIAGGSYEQYF
.,TRBV29-1,many,TRBJ1-2,TGCAGCGCCGGAACAGGGAGCAACTATGGCTACACCTTC,CSAGTGSNYGYTF
TRBD1,TRBV12-3/TRBV12-4,many,TRBJ1-5,TGTGCCAGCAGCCATGACAGGGCTAGCAATCAGCCCCAGCATTTT,CASSHDRASNQPQHF
.,TRBV20-1,.,TRBJ1-2,TGCAGTGCTAGGGACGGACAAAGACTTGGCTACACCTTC,CSARDGQRLGYTF
TRBD2,TRBV18,many,TRBJ2-3,TGTGCCAGCTCATCACTAGCGGGGATTAGTGCAGATACGCAGTATTTT,CASSSLAGISADTQYF
TRBD2,TRBV12-3/TRBV12-4,many,TRBJ2-7,TGTGCCAGCAGTTTGCATTGGGAGGGCCGGAGCGAGCAGTACTTC,CASSLHWEGRSEQYF
TRBD2,TRBV20-1,many,TRBJ2-1,TGCAGTGCTAAAGGCGGGGGGACCGAAGGGTACAATGAGCAGTTCTTC,CSAKGGGTEGYNEQFF
TRBD2,TRBV20-1,.,TRBJ2-3,TGCAGTGCTAGAAAGACTAGCGGGAGGGCCCGAGGCACAGATACGCAGTATTTT,CSARKTSGRARGTDTQYF
TRBD2,TRBV2,many,TRBJ2-1,TGTGCCAGCACGGGACTAGCGGGAGGCCTTTACAATGAGCAGTTCTTC,CASTGLAGGLYNEQFF
TRBD2,TRBV12-3/TRBV12-4,many,TRBJ2-1,TGTGCCAGCAGTTCAGGGACTAGCGGGTTCATAAATGAGCAGTTCTTC,CASSSGTSGFINEQFF
.,TRBV9,many,TRBJ2-3,TGTGCCAGCAGCTCGCCAGGAACGCAGTATTTT,CASSSPGTQYF
.,TRBV7-2,many,TRBJ2-3,TGTGCCAGCAGCGGTGCCTTCGGAGATACGCAGTATTTT,CASSGAFGDTQYF
.,TRBV28,few,TRBJ2-5,TGTGCCAGCAGTTCGGTGGGGGCGTCCCCTCAAGAGACCCAGTACTTC,CASSSVGASPQETQYF